These 14 T cell receptor beta chains were sequenced from one sample in a study of shared clonotypes between healthy human individuals (dated by TCRdb to the early 2020s). The method was the immunoSEQ multiplex PCR assay. TCRdb's version of the immuneACCESS table is confined to in-frame rearrangements and falls short of the full clone set. An unresolved V gene accounts for under half of the shortfall where checked; the remainder is of unknown origin. This sample holds around 100,000 clones; about 67% were observed only once. Jointly, the top ten make up around 25% of the sample. Material: memory CD8+ T cells sorted from blood. The sample's cell subset or site label is to be understood as: CD45RO+ cells pooled with CCR7-negative TemRA cells. Receptors were obtained from a woman aged 25-40 years in good health.

This clone was found a few times. The chain is built from TRBV7-6 and TRBJ1-4; no clear D gene. V shed 0 bases and J shed 8 bases, with 7 bases lying between them. The CDR3 is made up of 13 amino acids. Looked up from germline, CDR1 is SGHVS and CDR2 is FNYEAQ. The CDR3 protein is CASSLAVWEKLFF. Written as DNA, the CDR3 is TGTGCCAGCAGCTTAGCTGTTTGGGAAAAACTGTTTTTT.

A word on this clone: Being one base from a much bigger clone, this may be a read error. This chain connects TRBV27 to TRBJ1-5, with D possibly being TRBD1 (5 bases). CDR1 and CDR2 from the germline V gene are MNHEY and SMNVEV (reference sequence). The CDR3 length is 14 residues. Trimming left V 1 base short and J 3 bases short, with 7 bases between. The CDR3 sequence: CASSLLGANQPQHF. CDR3 coding DNA: TGTGCCAGCAGTTTATTAGGGGCCAATCAGCCCCAGCATTTT.

This clone was seen at least ten times. The CDR3 loop is CASSQPDSTSTDTQYF. DNA for the CDR3: TGCGCCAGCAGCCAACCGGACAGTACTAGCACAGATACGCAGTATTTT. This chain connects TRBV4-1 to TRBJ2-3; D is perhaps TRBD1 (6 bases). V was pared by 2 bases and J by 0 bases, with 12 bases between. In germline, CDR1 is MGHRA, CDR2 YSYEKL. The length of the CDR3 is 16 residues.

This rearrangement joins TRBV11-3 to TRBJ2-5; 9 bases agree with TRBD2. The J call may be mistaken, given a closer DNA end match to TRBJ2-7. In germline, CDR1 is SGHNT, CDR2 YENEEA. CDR3 length: 13 residues. This CDR3 reads CASSFLAGHEQYF. CDR3 bases: TGTGCCAGCAGCTTCCTAGCGGGGCACGAGCAGTACTTC.

V usage is TRBV7-3 and J usage is TRBJ2-1, with 8 bases that match TRBD2. The CDR3 length is 16 residues. J lost 5 bases, V lost 5 bases, and 11 bases had no gene match. Germline CDR1 and CDR2: SGHTA and FQGTGA. This chain's CDR3 is CASSNRLAGNNNEQFF. DNA for the CDR3: TGTGCCAGCAGCAATAGATTAGCGGGAAACAACAATGAGCAGTTCTTC.

This clone has only one observation. Other DNA sequences within the sample encode an identical CDR3. The V call is TRBV9, the J call TRBJ2-3, with D tentatively TRBD1 (6 bases). V lost 2 bases, J lost 4 bases, and 11 bases lay in between. The germline V gene encodes CDR1 SGDLS and CDR2 YYNGEE. The CDR3 runs to 14 residues. The CDR3 region has the DNA TGTGCCAGCAGCGTGGGTGGGGGCTCAGATACGCAGTATTTT. It specifies CASSVGGGSDTQYF.

This chain uses TRBV5-1 with TRBJ2-7; TRBD1 might be the D (6 bases). The length of the CDR3 is 14 residues. Germline loops: CDR1 SGHRS, CDR2 YFSETQ. V was cut by 1 base and J by 5 bases, with 13 bases left in between. The CDR3 spells CASSLLHRDDEQYF. The CDR3 nucleotides are TGCGCCAGCAGCTTGCTGCACAGGGACGACGAGCAGTACTTC.

This clone was found a few times. At the DNA level, this CDR3 is encoded by other sequences in the same sample as well. The gene calls are TRBV7-9 and TRBJ1-3; D is ambiguous. The germline V and J ends were trimmed by 5 bases and 0 bases, with 11 bases remaining between them. There are 15 residues in the CDR3. The germline gives CDR1 SEHNR, CDR2 FQNEAQ (reference sequence). Here the CDR3 reads CASSASEFSGNTIYF. CDR3 nucleotides: TGTGCCAGCAGCGCCTCGGAGTTCTCTGGAAACACCATATATTTT. The full variable domain, its missing parts supplied by reference TRBV7-9 and TRBJ1-3, is DTGVSQNPRHKITKRGQNVTFRCDPISEHNRLYWYRQTLGQGPEFLTYFQNEAQLEKSRLLSDRFSAERPKGSFSTLEIQRTEQGDSAMYLCASSASEFSGNTIYFGEGSWLTVV.

This clone was recorded a few times. At one boundary the junction diverges from the germline segment, which might be a read error. CDR3 sequence reads: CAISESRASGDYNEQFF. The CDR3 coding sequence is TGTGCCATCAGTGAGTCGAGGGCTAGCGGGGACTACAATGAGCAGTTCTTC. The J gene is TRBJ2-1, the V gene TRBV6-1; 9 nucleotides line up with TRBD2. The V gene's germline CDR1 is MNHNS and CDR2 SASEGT. CDR3 length equals 17 residues.

This clone has ten or more counts. This chain connects TRBV6-1 to TRBJ2-2, with D possibly being TRBD2 (6 bases). The germline gives CDR1 MNHNS, CDR2 SASEGT. CDR3 length: 15 residues. V dropped 2 bases and J dropped 6 bases, with 13 bases sitting between them. In DNA form, the CDR3 reads TGTGCCAGCAGTGAAAGGACGGGAGCGCCCGGGGAGCTGTTTTTT. Protein product: CASSERTGAPGELFF.

Of note for this clone: The junction and the germline gene differ at one end; a read error may be behind it. V and J are TRBV29-1 and TRBJ1-2, with 7 bases aligning to TRBD1. The CDR3 has 11 amino acids. CDR1 is SQVTM and CDR2 is ANQGSEA in the germline V gene. CDR3 sequence: CTVTGQVGYTF. As DNA, the CDR3 is TGCACCGTTACAGGACAGGTTGGCTACACCTTC.

Turning to this clone: A far larger clone differs by one base, so this is likely a read error. This chain links TRBV7-2 with TRBJ2-7, with 9 nucleotides matching TRBD1. This CDR3 has 17 residues. From germline, CDR1 is SGHTA and CDR2 FQGNSA. The CDR3 is CVSSTRWTGAGVYEQYF. In nucleotides, the CDR3 is TGTGTCAGCAGCACCCGGTGGACAGGGGCAGGAGTCTACGAGCAGTACTTC.

This chain connects TRBV27 to TRBJ2-7, with TRBD2 matching over 11 bases. CDR1 is MNHEY, CDR2 SMNVEV, per germline (reference sequence). V gave up 5 bases and J gave up 6 bases; unmatched junction bases: 6. CDR3 length: 14 amino acids. CDR3 sequence (DNA): TGTGCCAGCAGTGTACTAGCGGGAGTTTCCGAGCAGTACTTC. Translation: CASSVLAGVSEQYF.

In the case of this clone: A far larger clone lies a single base away; this is likely a read error. The chain uses TRBV6-1 and TRBJ2-2; 11 nucleotides align to TRBD2. This CDR3 spans 15 amino acids. Per germline, CDR1 MNHNS and CDR2 SASEGT. The V segment lost 3 bases and the J segment 6 bases; nucleotides outside the gene matches: 3. CDR3 in amino acids: CASSETSGAPGELFF. In DNA form, the CDR3 reads TGTGCCAGCAGTGAGACTAGCGGGGCCCCCGGGGAGCTGTTTTTT.